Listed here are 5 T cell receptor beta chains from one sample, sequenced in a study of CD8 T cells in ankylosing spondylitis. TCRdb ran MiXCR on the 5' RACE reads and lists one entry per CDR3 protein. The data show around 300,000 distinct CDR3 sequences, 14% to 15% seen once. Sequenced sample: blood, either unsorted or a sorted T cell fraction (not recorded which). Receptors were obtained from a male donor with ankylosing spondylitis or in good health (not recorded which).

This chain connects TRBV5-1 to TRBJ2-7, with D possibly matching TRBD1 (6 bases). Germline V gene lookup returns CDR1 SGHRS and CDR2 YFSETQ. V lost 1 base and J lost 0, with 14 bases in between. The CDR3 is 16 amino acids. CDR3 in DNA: TGCGCCAGCAGCTTGTCCCCGACAGGCGCCTCCTACGAGCAGTACTTC. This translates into CASSLSPTGASYEQYF.

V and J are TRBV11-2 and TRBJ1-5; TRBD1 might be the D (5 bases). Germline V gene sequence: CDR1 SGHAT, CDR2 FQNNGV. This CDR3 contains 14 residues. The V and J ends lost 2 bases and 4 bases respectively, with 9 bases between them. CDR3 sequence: CASSLQGFNQPQHF. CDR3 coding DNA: TGTGCCAGCAGCTTACAGGGTTTTAATCAGCCCCAGCATTTT. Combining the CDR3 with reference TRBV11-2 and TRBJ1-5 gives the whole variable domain EAGVAQSPRYKIIEKRQSVAFWCNPISGHATLYWYQQILGQGPKLLIQFQNNGVVDDSQLPKDRFSAERLKGVDSTLKIQPAKLEDSAVYLCASSLQGFNQPQHFGDGTRLSIL.

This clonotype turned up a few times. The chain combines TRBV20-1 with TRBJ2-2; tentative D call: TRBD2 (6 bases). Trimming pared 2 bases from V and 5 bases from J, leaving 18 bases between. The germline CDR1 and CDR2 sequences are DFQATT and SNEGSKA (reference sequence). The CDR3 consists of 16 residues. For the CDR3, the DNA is TGCAGTGCTAGACGGGTCCACGGTGGAGGGACCGGGGAGCTGTTTTTT. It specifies CSARRVHGGGTGELFF.

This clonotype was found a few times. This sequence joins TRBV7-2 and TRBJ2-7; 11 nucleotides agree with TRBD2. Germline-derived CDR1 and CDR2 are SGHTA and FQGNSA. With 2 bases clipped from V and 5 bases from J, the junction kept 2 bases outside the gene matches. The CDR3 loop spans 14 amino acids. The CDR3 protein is CASSLLAGGHEQYF. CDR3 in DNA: TGTGCCAGCAGCTTACTAGCGGGGGGTCACGAGCAGTACTTC.

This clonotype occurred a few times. In nucleotides, the CDR3 is TGTGCCAGCAGCTTGACCGGGACCCTCCTCTCCTACGAGCAGTACTTC. As protein: CASSLTGTLLSYEQYF. J is TRBJ2-7 and V is TRBV12-3 or TRBV12-4, with D perhaps being TRBD1 or TRBD2 (5 bases each). CDR3 length equals 16 residues. Trimming removed 6 bases from V and 0 bases from J, with 18 bases in between.